A selection of T cell receptor beta chains follows, all from one sample in a study of T cell clones after liver transplantation. Data came from immunoSEQ multiplex PCR; TCRdb stores just in-frame clones and leaves some out. The sample includes over 50,000 clones, approximately 88% of them seen just once. Sequenced here: CD4+ T cells from blood, sampled before liver transplant. The receptor set was obtained from a human donor who received a liver transplant. The CDR3 runs from the conserved cysteine through the conserved F or W. D genes are given only for firm matches. Clone sizes are given selectively: once, few, many, or a class where the clone is expanded.

TRBJ1-1	.	.	TRBV18	TGTGCCAGCTCATTTACGGACAGGAACACTGAAGCTTTCTTT	CASSFTDRNTEAFF
TRBJ1-5	.	.	TRBV27	TGTGCCAGCAGTTTACGGGACCCGGGGCAGCCCCAGCATTTT	CASSLRDPGQPQHF
TRBJ2-3	.	TRBD1	TRBV4-1	TGCGCCAGCAGCCAAGATCAAGGACAGGGCACAGATACGCAGTATTTT	CASSQDQGQGTDTQYF
TRBJ1-5	few	TRBD1	TRBV19	TGTGCCAGTAGTGCCGGGGGACAGGGCCGTCAGCCCCAGCATTTT	CASSAGGQGRQPQHF
TRBJ2-3	.	TRBD2	TRBV6-4	TGTGCCAGCAGTGTAGCGGGAGTGACAGATACGCAGTATTTT	CASSVAGVTDTQYF
TRBJ2-3	.	.	TRBV4-1	TGCGCCAGCAGCCCGTGGGGGACGGCGCTCACAGATACGCAGTATTTT	CASSPWGTALTDTQYF
TRBJ2-5	.	TRBD2	TRBV11-2	TGTGCCAGACCCTCAGCGGGGCAAGAGACCCAGTACTTC	CARPSAGQETQYF
TRBJ2-1	few	.	TRBV1	TGCACCAGCAACACCTCGGGAGGGGATGAGCAGTTCTTC	CTSNTSGGDEQFF
TRBJ2-7	once	TRBD1	TRBV7-9	TGTGCCAGCAGCCATCGGACAGGGATAGACGAGCAGTACTTC	CASSHRTGIDEQYF
TRBJ2-1	.	TRBD2	TRBV5-4	TGTGCCAGCAGCTCGGAGGGACTAGCGGGAGGGCCTGGGTTCTTC	CASSSEGLAGGPGFF
TRBJ1-4	.	TRBD1	TRBV9	TGTGCCAGCAGCGTGGGACAGGGTAAATCCGCAACTAATGAAAAACTGTTTTTT	CASSVGQGKSATNEKLFF
TRBJ2-1	.	.	TRBV4-2	TGTGCCAGCAGCCAAGCGGGAGAGTCCTACAATGAGCAGTTCTTC	CASSQAGESYNEQFF
TRBJ2-1	.	TRBD1	TRBV28	TGTGCCACAACAGGGGCAAACAATGAGCAGTTCTTC	CATTGANNEQFF